This is a list of T cell receptor beta chains from one sample in a study of PD-1 blockade in classical Hodgkin lymphoma. The method was immunoSEQ multiplex PCR; TCRdb's version includes in-frame clones alone and lacks a portion of them. The sample carries roughly 12,000 clones, roughly 80% recorded once. This specimen consisted of CD8+ T cells from blood, obtained at baseline. These receptor sequences come from a human donor with classical Hodgkin lymphoma. The CDR3 runs from the conserved cysteine through the conserved F or W. Each record gives: clone size, J gene, V gene, D gene, CDR3 protein, CDR3 DNA. The D gene is left open where the match is weak. Not every row has a clone size; where given, it reads once, few, many or a size class.

>-|TRBJ2-7|TRBV5-1|-
CASSLKGEGRHLSSYEQYF
TGCGCCAGCAGCCTCAAGGGGGAGGGCCGACATCTGAGCTCCTACGAGCAGTACTTC
>-|TRBJ1-1|TRBV5-1|-
CASSLDTGPRAFF
TGCGCCAGCAGCTTGGATACAGGGCCCAGAGCTTTCTTT
>-|TRBJ2-7|TRBV14|TRBD1
CASSQGQGAYEQYF
TGTGCCAGCAGCCAGGGACAGGGGGCCTACGAGCAGTACTTC
>-|TRBJ1-4|TRBV19|TRBD1
CASSLGQGDEKLFF
TGTGCCAGTAGTTTGGGACAGGGCGATGAAAAACTGTTTTTT
>-|TRBJ1-4|TRBV5-1|-
CASSGTAGIYEKLFF
TGCGCCAGCAGCGGGACCGCGGGTATCTATGAAAAACTGTTTTTT
>-|TRBJ2-1|TRBV11-2|-
CASSPFLSENEQFF
TGTGCCAGCAGCCCGTTCCTGTCGGAGAATGAGCAGTTCTTC
>-|TRBJ2-7|TRBV15|-
CATSIEQGPTYEQYF
TGTGCCACCAGCATAGAACAGGGACCAACGTACGAGCAGTACTTC
>-|TRBJ1-2|TRBV4-1|-
CASSQVSRSGYTF
TGCGCCAGCAGCCAAGTTTCTCGAAGTGGCTACACCTTC
>-|TRBJ2-7|TRBV27|-
CASSPHWGYISYEQYF
TGTGCCAGCAGCCCTCATTGGGGATACATTTCCTACGAGCAGTACTTC
>-|TRBJ2-7|TRBV4-3|TRBD1
CASSQDSGGDRGHEQYF
TGCGCCAGCAGCCAAGATTCCGGTGGCGACAGGGGGCACGAGCAGTACTTC
>-|TRBJ2-2|TRBV2|TRBD1
CASRGQGSYTGELFF
TGTGCCAGCAGAGGACAGGGCTCGTACACCGGGGAGCTGTTTTTT
>-|TRBJ1-2|TRBV25-1|TRBD1
CASSGGWAGGQANYGYTF
TGTGCCAGCAGTGGTGGATGGGCAGGGGGGCAAGCTAACTATGGCTACACCTTC
>few|TRBJ2-7|TRBV19|-
CASGESLEQYF
TGTGCCAGTGGGGAGAGCTTGGAGCAGTACTTC
>few|TRBJ1-1|TRBV30|-
CAWSVLSIETVNLEAFF
TGTGCCTGGAGTGTACTGTCAATAGAGACAGTAAATCTTGAAGCTTTCTTT
>-|TRBJ1-6|TRBV28|TRBD1
CATCVDTGVDSPLHF
TGTGCCACCTGCGTTGATACAGGGGTGGATTCACCCCTCCACTTT
>-|TRBJ2-2|TRBV28|TRBD2
CASSFLPSGNTGELFF
TGTGCCAGCAGTTTTCTTCCTAGCGGGAACACCGGGGAGCTGTTTTTT
>-|TRBJ2-5|TRBV4-3|TRBD2
CASSPNRLAGGETQYF
TGCGCCAGCAGCCCAAACCGACTAGCGGGAGGGGAGACCCAGTACTTC
>-|TRBJ1-5|TRBV28|-
CASSLGSGDNQPQHF
TGTGCCAGCAGTTTAGGTTCCGGGGACAATCAGCCCCAGCATTTT
>-|TRBJ2-7|TRBV4-2|-
CASSSEETRLDEQYF
TGTGCCAGCAGTTCCGAGGAGACCCGACTGGATGAGCAGTACTTC
>-|TRBJ1-2|TRBV29-1|-
CSVEGIYGTPGNYGYTF
TGCAGCGTTGAAGGAATTTACGGCACACCAGGGAACTATGGCTACACCTTC
>-|TRBJ2-7|TRBV5-1|TRBD2
CASSSNGEGYEQYF
TGCGCCAGCAGCTCTAATGGGGAGGGATACGAGCAGTACTTC
>-|TRBJ2-3|TRBV5-6|-
CASSLFPFTDTQYF
TGTGCCAGCAGCTTGTTCCCCTTCACAGATACGCAGTATTTT
>few|TRBJ1-5|TRBV5-6|-
CASSLEGGQPQHF
TGTGCCAGCAGCTTGGAGGGCGGGCAGCCCCAGCATTTT
>-|TRBJ2-7|TRBV10-2|-
CASSAGAGEQYF
TGCGCCAGCAGTGCAGGGGCGGGCGAGCAGTACTTC
>-|TRBJ2-7|TRBV7-2|TRBD2
CASSFTAGAHEQYF
TGTGCCAGCAGCTTTACAGCGGGAGCCCACGAGCAGTACTTC
>-|TRBJ1-1|TRBV10-2|-
CASSESSGNTEAFF
TGCGCCAGCAGTGAGTCGAGTGGGAACACTGAAGCTTTCTTT
>-|TRBJ2-1|TRBV30|TRBD2
CAWSVSLAAYNEQFF
TGTGCCTGGAGTGTCTCCCTAGCGGCCTACAATGAGCAGTTCTTC
>-|TRBJ2-3|TRBV28|-
CASTLRAVTDTQYF
TGTGCCAGCACCCTTAGGGCGGTGACAGATACGCAGTATTTT
>-|TRBJ1-4|TRBV29-1|TRBD1
CSAQGGNEKLFF
TGCAGCGCACAGGGGGGAAATGAAAAACTGTTTTTT
>-|TRBJ2-1|TRBV27|-
CASSLTWSDEQFF
TGTGCCAGCAGTTTAACTTGGAGTGATGAGCAGTTCTTC
>-|TRBJ2-7|TRBV27|TRBD2
CASSVFLAGVFYEQYF
TGTGCCAGCAGTGTCTTCCTGGCGGGAGTCTTCTACGAGCAGTACTTC
>-|TRBJ2-1|TRBV6-1|-
CASRPGHHYNEQFF
TGTGCCAGCAGGCCGGGACACCATTACAATGAGCAGTTCTTC
>-|TRBJ2-7|TRBV6-1|-
CASSEQGPGSYEQYF
TGTGCCAGCAGTGAACAGGGACCTGGGAGCTACGAGCAGTACTTC
>-|TRBJ2-7|TRBV15|-
CATSRDTYDYYEQYF
TGTGCCACCAGCAGAGATACATACGATTACTACGAGCAGTACTTC
>-|TRBJ2-7|TRBV29-1|-
CSVDFAGLNEQYF
TGCAGCGTTGATTTTGCAGGGTTGAACGAGCAGTACTTC
>once|TRBJ2-3|TRBV19|-
CASSIIWLDTQYF
TGTGCCAGTAGTATAATATGGCTCGATACGCAGTATTTT
>-|TRBJ1-5|TRBV27|-
CASRQGYQPQHF
TGTGCCAGCAGACAGGGTTATCAGCCCCAGCATTTT
>-|TRBJ2-1|TRBV7-2|-
CASSSTTGPYNEQFF
TGTGCCAGCAGCTCTACGACGGGACCTTACAATGAGCAGTTCTTC
>-|TRBJ2-5|TRBV25-1|TRBD2
CASSEPTSGQETQYF
TGTGCCAGCAGTGAACCCACTAGCGGTCAAGAGACCCAGTACTTC
>few|TRBJ2-3|TRBV30|-
CAWSVGTNTDTQYF
TGTGCCTGGAGTGTAGGGACAAACACAGATACGCAGTATTTT
>-|TRBJ2-7|TRBV18|-
CASSPETSYEQYF
TGTGCCAGCTCACCGGAAACTTCCTACGAGCAGTACTTC
>-|TRBJ1-1|TRBV4-1|-
CASSQGQTRLSTEAFF
TGCGCCAGCAGCCAGGGGCAAACCCGGCTAAGCACTGAAGCTTTCTTT
>-|TRBJ2-7|TRBV29-1|TRBD1
CSAEPTGGLGEQYF
TGCAGCGCCGAACCAACAGGGGGCCTAGGTGAGCAGTACTTC
>-|TRBJ2-7|TRBV4-1|TRBD1
CASSHDRGTYEQYF
TGCGCCAGCAGCCACGACAGGGGGACCTACGAGCAGTACTTC
>-|TRBJ1-2|TRBV19|-
CASSIDGGNYGYTF
TGTGCCAGTAGTATAGATGGGGGTAACTATGGCTACACCTTC
>-|TRBJ2-3|TRBV5-4|TRBD1
CASSLTGGAPDTQYF
TGTGCCAGCAGCTTGACAGGGGGCGCTCCAGATACGCAGTATTTT
>-|TRBJ1-1|TRBV29-1|-
CSVEGSSRETEAFF
TGCAGCGTTGAGGGTAGCAGCCGAGAGACTGAAGCTTTCTTT
>-|TRBJ1-6|TRBV4-1|-
CASSQDKGQLHF
TGCGCCAGCAGCCAAGATAAGGGGCAGCTCCACTTT
>-|TRBJ1-2|TRBV27|-
CASSQVWGPYGYTF
TGTGCCAGCAGCCAAGTCTGGGGTCCCTATGGCTACACCTTC
>-|TRBJ1-1|TRBV6-5|-
CASSLQADTEAFF
TGTGCCAGCAGCCTCCAGGCGGACACTGAAGCTTTCTTT
>-|TRBJ1-2|TRBV7-6|TRBD1
CASSLSAKGGGNYGYTF
TGTGCCAGCAGCCTAAGCGCGAAAGGGGGCGGAAACTATGGCTACACCTTC
>-|TRBJ2-7|TRBV4-3|TRBD1
CASSQDPGTGDEQYF
TGCGCCAGCAGCCAAGATCCGGGGACAGGGGACGAGCAGTACTTC
>-|TRBJ2-2|TRBV28|-
CASSLIPSMPGELFF
TGTGCCAGCAGTTTAATTCCTAGCATGCCCGGGGAGCTGTTTTTT
>-|TRBJ2-2|TRBV30|TRBD2
CAWDATRSSGADTGELFF
TGTGCCTGGGACGCCACTCGATCTAGCGGGGCAGACACCGGGGAGCTGTTTTTT
>-|TRBJ2-1|TRBV5-4|-
CASSLSGQKNEQFF
TGTGCCAGCAGCTTATCAGGGCAGAAAAATGAGCAGTTCTTC
>-|TRBJ2-7|TRBV30|-
CAFREISYEQYF
TGTGCCTTTAGGGAAATTTCCTACGAGCAGTACTTC
>few|TRBJ2-6|TRBV19|-
CASSPLVGGANVLTF
TGTGCCAGTAGTCCCCTGGTCGGTGGGGCCAACGTCCTGACTTTC
>-|TRBJ2-1|TRBV10-1|TRBD2
CASSESLDGRARRNEQFF
TGCGCCAGCAGTGAGTCGCTTGACGGGAGGGCCAGGCGAAATGAGCAGTTCTTC
>-|TRBJ2-7|TRBV28|-
CASSLAVRVYYEQYF
TGTGCCAGCAGTTTAGCAGTAAGAGTCTACTACGAGCAGTACTTC
>-|TRBJ2-5|TRBV5-1|-
CASSYTTDLGETQYF
TGCGCCAGCAGCTATACGACAGATTTGGGTGAGACCCAGTACTTC